This TCR beta chain was recorded in a study of cytomegalovirus exposure and HLA in healthy donors. Study background: An early release of data contained about 85 million unique TCRs, which came from HLA-typed donors.

For this clone: The antigen is unknown.

This CDR3 region has 14 residues. V gave up 10 bases and J gave up 0 bases; unmatched junction bases: 9. Overall study results and limits: Many donors carried some public TCRs, although rarity characterized most TCR sequences. The study put under 200 TCR beta chains on its list as cytomegalovirus-associated.

This PCR relied on a set of 60 Vbeta primers and 13 Jbeta primers. Assay used: immunoSEQ multiplex PCR; TCRdb lists only in-frame clones, some missing. This table holds 110,000 to 150,000 clones, about four fifths found once. Sequencing used PBMCs. The chain has TRBV5-3 and TRBJ2-5; 7 bases fit TRBD1. TRBV5-3 is labeled an ORF, and its function is uncertain. This TCR was sampled from a middle-aged man in good health and CMV-seronegative. Here the CDR3 DNA reads TGTGCCCCTTCCGCCAGGGGGTACCAAGAGACCCAGTACTTC. Translating gives CAPSARGYQETQYF.